This TCR beta chain was observed in a study of blood T cell repertoires in COVID-19. Study-wide background: Samples came from the United States, Italy and Spain, spanning acute and convalescent COVID-19. Sources were T cells, B-cell-depleted T cells, or PBMCs; the material itself was cDNA or gDNA.

This CDR3 spans 14 amino acids. The germline V gene encodes CDR1 SGHDT and CDR2 YYEEEE. With 3 bases clipped from V and 5 bases from J, the junction kept 4 bases outside the gene matches. In the original workflow: Cell counts per sample came from amplifying reference gene primers. Data came from immunoSEQ multiplex PCR; TCRdb stores just in-frame clones and leaves some out. V, J and clone size are taken as reported in that table, and D and trimming were inferred from the DNA itself. The sample shows roughly 340,000 clones, roughly 89% of them seen only once. V is TRBV5-6 and J is TRBJ2-4; the match to TRBD2 covers 8 bases. The receptor comes from a woman between 18 and 30 years old who had recovered from COVID-19. The specimen sequenced was peripheral blood. CDR3: CASSWGTRENIQYF. CDR3 nucleotide sequence: TGTGCCAGCAGCTGGGGGACTAGAGAAAACATTCAGTACTTC.